One and the same sample provided the 32 T cell receptor beta chains below, sequenced in a study of cytomegalovirus exposure and HLA in healthy donors. In the PCR, 60 Vbeta and 13 Jbeta primers were used. Profiling relied on immunoSEQ multiplex PCR, and the TCRdb table lists in-frame clones only, not all of them. In the table there are approximately 210,000 clones, around 87% of which are singletons. Source material: PBMCs. The receptor set was obtained from a young woman in good health and CMV-seronegative.

This clone was observed a few times. This rearrangement joins TRBV4-1 to TRBJ1-1; D possibly corresponds to TRBD1 (6 bases). Germline values: CDR1 MGHRA, CDR2 YSYEKL. The CDR3 runs to 17 residues. Trimming shortened V by 1 base and J by 1 base, and 16 bases separated the two germline ends. The DNA of the CDR3 is TGCGCCAGCAGCCAAGTTCTCGACGGGGGGGCGAACACTGAAGCTTTCTTT. Protein sequence: CASSQVLDGGANTEAFF.

The chain combines TRBV10-2 with TRBJ2-5, with a tentative D call TRBD1 (7 bases). Trimming shortened V by 3 bases and J by 9 bases, and 23 bases separated the two germline ends. Germline V lookup: CDR1 WSHSY, CDR2 SAAADI. CDR3 length: 16 amino acids. This chain's CDR3 is CASSDSTLEGAAPQYF. The CDR3 nucleotides are TGCGCCAGCAGTGACTCCACCTTGGAGGGGGCCGCTCCCCAGTACTTC.

J is TRBJ2-5 and V is TRBV18; D is uncertain. Germline CDR1 reads KGHSH; CDR2 reads LQKENI. This CDR3 spans 13 amino acids. The germline V and J ends were trimmed by 2 bases and 1 base, with 5 bases remaining between them. The chain's CDR3 is CASSPMRQETQYF. The CDR3 bases are TGTGCCAGCTCACCAATGCGCCAAGAGACCCAGTACTTC.

V usage is TRBV4-1 and J usage is TRBJ2-1, with TRBD2 matching 8 bases. With 3 bases clipped from V and 9 bases from J, the junction kept 7 bases outside the gene matches. Germline-derived CDR1 and CDR2 are MGHRA and YSYEKL. The CDR3 is 14 amino acids. The CDR3 nucleotides read TGCGCCAGCAGCCAGGCGGGAGGTCTAAGTGAGCAGTTCTTC. Encoded protein: CASSQAGGLSEQFF.

This chain uses TRBV4-1 with TRBJ2-7, with 9 bases lining up with TRBD2. The V gene's germline CDR1 is MGHRA and CDR2 YSYEKL. J lost 2 bases, V lost 3 bases, and 11 bases had no gene match. The CDR3 has 17 residues. The CDR3 reads CASSQPTGRGGTYEQYF. DNA for the CDR3: TGCGCCAGCAGCCAGCCAACAGGGCGGGGGGGGACCTACGAGCAGTACTTC.

The chain recombines TRBV27 with TRBJ2-6; no clear D. CDR3 size: 14 residues. Germline V CDR1 and CDR2: MNHEY, SMNVEV (reference sequence). The ends were cut back, 0 bases at V and 4 bases at J, with 4 bases in the middle. In nucleotides, the CDR3 is TGTGCCAGCAGTTTATCGAGCGGGGCCAACGTCCTGACTTTC. This sequence encodes CASSLSSGANVLTF.

V and J are TRBV30 and TRBJ1-1; possible D gene TRBD1, 6 bases. With 3 bases removed from V and 0 bases from J, the gap between germline ends came to 8 bases. The CDR3 consists of 13 residues. The V gene's germline CDR1 is GTSNPN and CDR2 SVGIG (reference sequence). In DNA, the CDR3 is TGTGCCTGGAGCGGACAGATGAACACTGAAGCTTTCTTT. Amino acid sequence: CAWSGQMNTEAFF.

This chain uses TRBV7-2 with TRBJ1-5; D is possibly TRBD1 (6 bases). V was cut by 5 bases and J by 6 bases, with 17 bases left in between. The germline V gene encodes CDR1 SGHTA and CDR2 FQGNSA. This CDR3 is 15 amino acids long. CDR3 residues: CASSIQGWGGQPQHF. The CDR3 DNA sequence: TGTGCCAGCAGCATCCAGGGGTGGGGGGGTCAGCCCCAGCATTTT.

This clone was found once. V and J are TRBV19 and TRBJ1-6, with 7 bases matching TRBD1. J was trimmed by 4 bases and V by 3 bases; bases with no gene match: 9. The germline CDR1 and CDR2 sequences are LNHDA and SQIVND (reference sequence). The CDR3 spans 17 residues. This CDR3 reads CASSMISGQPYNSPLHF. In nucleotides, the CDR3 is TGTGCCAGTAGTATGATTTCGGGACAGCCTTATAATTCACCCCTCCACTTT.

The chain employs TRBV6-5 and TRBJ2-7, with 8 nucleotides matching TRBD1. J lost 12 bases, V lost 6 bases, and 7 bases had no gene match. The germline CDR1 and CDR2 sequences are MNHEY and SVGAGI. The CDR3 spans 11 residues. The CDR3 reads CASSHRDRLYF. The CDR3 DNA follows: TGTGCCAGCAGCCACCGGGACAGGCTGTACTTC.

This rearrangement joins TRBV4-2 to TRBJ2-1; 10 bases are shared with TRBD1. With 5 bases clipped from V and 8 bases from J, the junction kept 15 bases outside the gene matches. The CDR3 consists of 17 residues. From germline, CDR1 is LGHNA and CDR2 YNFKEQ. The chain's CDR3 is CASSYRTGGLLWDEQFF. The CDR3 bases are TGTGCCAGCAGCTACCGGACAGGGGGTTTATTATGGGATGAGCAGTTCTTC.

This clone was counted once. This rearrangement joins TRBV15 to TRBJ1-5; no clear D. The V and J ends lost 3 bases and 2 bases respectively, with 11 bases between them. This CDR3 is 15 amino acids long. The germline gives CDR1 LNHNV, CDR2 YYDKDF (reference sequence). The CDR3 bases are TGTGCCACCAGCAGCCGGATTCAGGGCAATCAGCCCCAGCATTTT. It is translated as CATSSRIQGNQPQHF.

V is TRBV15 and J is TRBJ1-3; D is uncertain. The CDR3 contains 16 residues. Germline CDR1 LNHNV, CDR2 YYDKDF (reference sequence). V was shortened by 0 bases and J by 0 bases, with 9 bases between the two germline ends. The CDR3 region has the DNA TGTGCCACCAGCAGAGATATACTAATCTCTGGAAACACCATATATTTT. This translates into CATSRDILISGNTIYF. The full variable domain, rest sourced from reference TRBV15 and TRBJ1-3, is DAMVIQNPRYQVTQFGKPVTLSCSQTLNHNVMYWYQQKSSQAPKLLFHYYDKDFNNEADTPDNFQSRRPNTSFCFLDIRSPGLGDTAMYLCATSRDILISGNTIYFGEGSWLTVV.

The CDR3 protein is CASSENVLGAEAFF. For the CDR3, the DNA is TGTGCCAGCAGTGAAAATGTATTAGGAGCTGAAGCTTTCTTT. This sequence joins TRBV2 and TRBJ1-1; D is undetermined. The CDR3 runs 14 residues. Germline CDR1 reads SNHLY; CDR2 reads FYNNEI. The V and J ends lost 2 bases and 6 bases respectively, with 13 bases between them.

The chain's CDR3 is CASSLDGSVAKNIQYF. For the CDR3, the DNA is TGTGCCAGCAGCTTGGACGGGAGTGTAGCCAAAAACATTCAGTACTTC. V usage is TRBV5-8 and J usage is TRBJ2-4; possible D gene TRBD2, 6 bases. This CDR3 spans 16 amino acids. V was cut by 0 bases and J by 0 bases, with 10 bases left in between. Germline V gene data show CDR1 as SGHTS and CDR2 as YDEGEE.

This rearrangement joins TRBV7-9 to TRBJ1-2; maybe TRBD1 (6 bases). Germline lookup yields CDR1 SEHNR and CDR2 FQNEAQ (reference sequence). The CDR3 has 15 residues. V lost 3 bases and J 3 bases, leaving 14 bases between the germline ends. As DNA, the CDR3 is TGTGCCAGCAGCTTTGGGGGGGGCATTGACTATGGCTACACCTTC. Amino acid sequence: CASSFGGGIDYGYTF.

The V call is TRBV9, the J call TRBJ1-5; maybe TRBD1 (5 bases). Looked up from germline, CDR1 is SGDLS and CDR2 is YYNGEE. The CDR3 sequence is 16 residues long. The ends were cut back, 4 bases at V and 4 bases at J, with 18 bases in the middle. The CDR3 region has the DNA TGTGCCAGCAGCCCCATCCCCCAGGGAGGAAATCAGCCCCAGCATTTT. This gives the protein CASSPIPQGGNQPQHF.

V and J are TRBV4-1 and TRBJ2-1; 15 bases map to TRBD2. Germline assignment: CDR1 MGHRA and CDR2 YSYEKL. The V gene end was trimmed by 4 bases and the J gene end by 4 bases; junction bases not matched to a gene: 5. The CDR3 extends over 17 amino acids. The CDR3 region is CASSRLGTSGGYNEQFF. The CDR3 DNA sequence: TGCGCCAGCAGCCGACTTGGGACTAGCGGGGGGTACAATGAGCAGTTCTTC.

The rearrangement uses TRBV7-8 and TRBJ2-6; D is possibly TRBD2 (6 bases). This CDR3 has 17 residues. Germline V gene data show CDR1 as SGHVS and CDR2 as FQNEAQ. The V end was cut by 4 bases, the J end by 0 bases, with 13 bases between. This CDR3 is CASSSRGGSSGANVLTF. The CDR3 nucleotides read TGTGCCAGCAGCTCGCGTGGGGGGAGCTCTGGGGCCAACGTCCTGACTTTC.

This chain connects TRBV30 to TRBJ2-5; 14 bases line up with TRBD2. The germline CDR1 and CDR2 sequences are GTSNPN and SVGIG (reference sequence). There are 15 residues in the CDR3. The V segment lost 2 bases and the J segment 4 bases; nucleotides outside the gene matches: 3. The CDR3 here is CAWSQTSGRAETQYF. CDR3 DNA: TGTGCCTGGAGTCAGACTAGCGGGAGGGCAGAGACCCAGTACTTC.

V gene TRBV18 combines with J gene TRBJ1-3, with 7 bases aligning to TRBD1. The V segment lost 4 bases and the J segment 0 bases; nucleotides outside the gene matches: 6. This CDR3 is 16 amino acids long. Germline V gives CDR1 KGHSH, CDR2 LQKENI. CDR3 in amino acids: CASSQTGTSSGNTIYF. In DNA form, the CDR3 reads TGTGCCAGCTCACAGACAGGGACCAGCTCTGGAAACACCATATATTTT.

This chain uses TRBV7-9 with TRBJ2-2, with D perhaps TRBD1 (6 bases). V was trimmed by 4 bases and J by 4 bases, leaving 16 bases between them. The CDR3 loop spans 16 amino acids. Per germline, CDR1 SEHNR and CDR2 FQNEAQ (reference sequence). The CDR3 DNA is TGTGCCAGCAGCTCCGGGGCTAACAGGGCCACCGGGGAGCTGTTTTTT. Residues: CASSSGANRATGELFF.

For this clone: This sample also contains other DNA sequences that code for the same CDR3. The chain has TRBV11-1 and TRBJ1-1, with D perhaps matching TRBD1 (5 bases). The V gene's germline CDR1 is SGHAT and CDR2 FQDESV (reference sequence). The V end lost 1 base, the J end lost 8 bases, and 14 bases lay between the germline ends. This CDR3 has 14 amino acids. CDR3 sequence: CASSLEEAGHEAFF. For the CDR3, the DNA is TGTGCCAGCAGCTTAGAGGAGGCGGGGCACGAAGCTTTCTTT. Variable domain in full (rest from reference TRBV11-1 and TRBJ1-1): EAEVAQSPRYKITEKSQAVAFWCDPISGHATLYWYRQILGQGPELLVQFQDESVVDDSQLPKDRFSAERLKGVDSTLKIQPAELGDSAMYLCASSLEEAGHEAFFGQGTRLTVV.

This clone showed up just a few times. This rearrangement joins TRBV6-5 to TRBJ2-2, with TRBD1 matching 9 bases. The germline gives CDR1 MNHEY, CDR2 SVGAGI. Germline trimming cut 0 bases from V and 4 bases from J; bases unmatched to any gene: 3. This CDR3 has 16 residues. The CDR3 protein is CASSYSGQGGTGELFF. In nucleotides, the CDR3 is TGTGCCAGCAGTTACTCGGGACAGGGAGGCACCGGGGAGCTGTTTTTT.

The rearrangement uses TRBV2 and TRBJ2-1, with D possibly matching TRBD1 (6 bases). The CDR3 is 12 amino acids. V lost 6 bases and J 9 bases, leaving 12 bases between the germline ends. Germline V gene data show CDR1 as SNHLY and CDR2 as FYNNEI. The CDR3 bases are TGTGCCAGCAGAAACAGGGTGGGTGAGCAGTTCTTC. Amino acid sequence: CASRNRVGEQFF.

The CDR3 bases are TGTGCCAGCAGTGGAGGTCTCTTGGGAAATCAGCCCCAGCATTTT. Translation: CASSGGLLGNQPQHF. The chain links TRBV27 to TRBJ1-5; D remains unclear. Germline CDR1 is MNHEY and CDR2 is SMNVEV (reference sequence). Trimming pared 5 bases from V and 4 bases from J, leaving 15 bases between. There are 15 residues in the CDR3.

This chain joins TRBV9 and TRBJ1-2, with TRBD1 identical over 7 bases. The CDR3 is 13 amino acids. The J segment lost 8 bases and the V segment lost 1 base, leaving 5 bases of the junction unmatched. The germline CDR1 and CDR2 sequences are SGDLS and YYNGEE. The CDR3 spells CASSVFQGEGYTF. The CDR3 DNA is TGTGCCAGCAGCGTATTCCAGGGGGAAGGCTACACCTTC.

In the case of this clone: A junction end diverges from the germline sequence, so it may reflect a read error. The chain links TRBV7-9 to TRBJ1-5; 8 nucleotides line up with TRBD1. The CDR3 length is 16 residues. Per germline, CDR1 SEHNR and CDR2 FQNEAQ (reference sequence). The chain's CDR3 is CAGSSEYRGTNQPQHF. The CDR3 DNA reads TGTGCCGGCAGCTCAGAGTACAGGGGGACCAATCAGCCCCAGCATTTT.

The chain uses TRBV18 and TRBJ2-5; 9 positions match TRBD1. The CDR3 spans 14 residues. The trim removed 6 bases at V and 5 bases at J, leaving 7 bases unmatched. CDR1 and CDR2 (germline): KGHSH, LQKENI. CDR3 in DNA: TGTGCCAGCTCCCTGGTCGGGACAGGGGAGACCCAGTACTTC. This sequence encodes CASSLVGTGETQYF.

The V and J genes are TRBV30 and TRBJ1-6; 8 bases fit TRBD1. This CDR3 comprises 16 residues. Germline V lookup: CDR1 GTSNPN, CDR2 SVGIG (reference sequence). Trimming took 3 bases from V and 6 from J; bases not matched to a gene: 10. Here the CDR3 reads CAWRGTGGRVNSPLHF. The DNA of the CDR3 is TGTGCCTGGAGGGGAACAGGGGGGCGAGTTAATTCACCCCTCCACTTT.

In DNA form, the CDR3 reads TGTGCCAGCAGGATAGCCGGGAGCACTGAAGCTTTCTTT. Residues: CASRIAGSTEAFF. The rearrangement links TRBV27 to TRBJ1-1; D gene uncertain. The V end lost 6 bases, the J end lost 4 bases, and 12 bases lay between the germline ends. The CDR3 runs 13 residues. Germline V gene data show CDR1 as MNHEY and CDR2 as SMNVEV (reference sequence).

The gene calls are TRBV7-9 and TRBJ2-7, with 8 bases aligning to TRBD2. The CDR3 length is 18 residues. Germline V gives CDR1 SEHNR, CDR2 FQNEAQ (reference sequence). Trimming at V came to 8 bases and at J to 0 bases, leaving 18 bases not matched to a gene. The CDR3 region is CASAQGGLAGPSSYEQYF. The DNA for the CDR3 is TGTGCCAGCGCACAAGGGGGGCTAGCGGGCCCAAGCTCCTACGAGCAGTACTTC.